This T cell receptor (beta chain) was observed in a study of blood T cell repertoires in COVID-19. Study as a whole: Samples representing acute and convalescent COVID-19 were sourced from the United States, Italy and Spain. Sample material is recorded as cDNA or gDNA derived from T cells, B-cell-depleted T cells, or PBMCs.

The germline CDR1 and CDR2 sequences are SQVTM and ANQGSEA. The CDR3 totals 15 residues. The V and J ends lost 6 bases and 5 bases, in that order; junction bases with no gene match: 10. Here immunoSEQ multiplex PCR was the method, and the copy in TCRdb shows in-frame clones only, minus some. Counted here are 150,000 to 200,000 clones, around four fifths occurring once; the ten biggest clones make up 22%. The specimen was peripheral blood. J is TRBJ2-1 and V is TRBV29-1; 10 bases agree with TRBD1. The TCR was taken from an elderly woman with acute or convalescent COVID-19. DNA of the CDR3: TGCAGCGTCGGTATTCCGGGACAGGGGAACAATGAGCAGTTCTTC. Encoded protein: CSVGIPGQGNNEQFF.